This T cell receptor beta chain was captured in a study of Graves' ophthalmopathy and Graves' hyperthyroidism. Whole-study findings and limits: Blood contained most expanded thyroid clonotypes exceeding 0.001 frequency.

TCR beta CDR3 regions were amplified from RNA transcripts. RT-PCR was first run with HTBI primers, then multiplex PCR in a second round. TCRdb itself ran the multiplex PCR reads through MiXCR, one entry per CDR3 protein. The sample lists about 200,000 distinct CDR3 sequences; roughly 27% were seen once. This clonotype was observed at least ten times. Its matching antigen is unknown. Germline CDR1 GTSNPN, CDR2 SVGIG (reference sequence). The ends were cut back, 2 bases at V and 6 bases at J, with 14 bases in the middle. This CDR3 is 13 amino acids long. Material: peripheral blood. This receptor was identified in a man aged 45-60 years with Graves' ophthalmopathy. This chain uses TRBV30 with TRBJ2-7, with a weak D call TRBD2 (7 bases). In DNA, the CDR3 is TGTGCCTGGAGTCCAGGGGAGGGGCCCGAGCAGTACTTC. Translated, it gives CAWSPGEGPEQYF. The full variable domain, in which reference TRBV30 and TRBJ2-7 provide the parts outside the CDR3, is SQTIHQWPATLVQPVGSPLSLECTVEGTSNPNLYWYRQAAGRGLQLLFYSVGIGQISSEVPQNLSASRPQDRQFILSSKKLLLSDSGFYLCAWSPGEGPEQYFGPGTRLTVT.